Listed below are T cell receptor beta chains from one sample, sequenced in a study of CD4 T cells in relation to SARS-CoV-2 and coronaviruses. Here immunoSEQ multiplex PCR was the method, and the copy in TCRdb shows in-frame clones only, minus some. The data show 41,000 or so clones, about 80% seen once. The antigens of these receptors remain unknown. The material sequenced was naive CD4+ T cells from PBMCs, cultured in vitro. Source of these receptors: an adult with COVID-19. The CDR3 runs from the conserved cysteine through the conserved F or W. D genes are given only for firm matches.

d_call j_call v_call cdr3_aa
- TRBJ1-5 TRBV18 CASSLSGLVVGTNQPQHF
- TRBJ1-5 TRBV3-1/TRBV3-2 CASSQGQSRQPQHF
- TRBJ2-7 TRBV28 CASRLPKALYDRSLQEQSYEQYF
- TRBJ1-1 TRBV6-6 CASILRGGTEAFF
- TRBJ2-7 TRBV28 CASSYREQYF
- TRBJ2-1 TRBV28 CASIGESSYNEQFF
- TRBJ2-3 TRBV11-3 CASSVSGVDTQYF
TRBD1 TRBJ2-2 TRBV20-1 CSASSALGQGNTGELFF
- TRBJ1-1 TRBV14 CASRLTANTEAFF
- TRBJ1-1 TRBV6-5 CASSGVGVNEAFF
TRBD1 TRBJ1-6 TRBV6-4 CASSVGTVSSPLHF
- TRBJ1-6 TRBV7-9 CASSFAGGPNSPLHF
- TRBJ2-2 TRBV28 CASSLWQIRGTGELFF
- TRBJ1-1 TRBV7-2 CASSSLVIGTANTEAFF
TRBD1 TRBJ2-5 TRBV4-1 CASSPPGQQETQYF
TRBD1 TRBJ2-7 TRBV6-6 CASSLRDRGYEQYF
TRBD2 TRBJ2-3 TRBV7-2 CASSLVCGRDSTDTQYF
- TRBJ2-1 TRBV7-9 CASSFRRPSSYNEQFF
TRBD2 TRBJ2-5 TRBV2 CASSGTSGRVGTQYF
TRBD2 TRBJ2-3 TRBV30 CAWSQYLAADTDTQYF
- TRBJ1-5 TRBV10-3 CAISEYSLGGNQPQHF
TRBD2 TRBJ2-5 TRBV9 CASSVEAGVPQETQYF
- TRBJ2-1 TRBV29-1 CSVPVGFEQFF
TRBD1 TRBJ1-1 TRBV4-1 CASSPERTGLSMNTEAFF
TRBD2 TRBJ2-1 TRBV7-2 CASSLVAGGPNEQFF
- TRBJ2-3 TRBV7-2 CASSLDGVSTDTQYF
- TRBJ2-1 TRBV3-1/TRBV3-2 CASSQGGTPYRNEQFF
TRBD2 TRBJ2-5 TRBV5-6 CASSSLGTSGRLPGTQYF
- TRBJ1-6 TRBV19 CASRSLGPSNSPLHF
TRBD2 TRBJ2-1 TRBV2 CASSPSGLYNEQFF
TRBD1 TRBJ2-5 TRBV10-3 CAISQRDRGRETQYF
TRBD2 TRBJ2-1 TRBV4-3 CASSQEPLSGMGNEQFF
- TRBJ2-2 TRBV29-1 CSADRRTGELFF
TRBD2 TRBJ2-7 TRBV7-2 CASSPTSGEREQYF
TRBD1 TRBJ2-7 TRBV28 CASSFSTGFSSYEQYF
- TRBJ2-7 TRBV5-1 CASSLAGQVGEQYF
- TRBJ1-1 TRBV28 CASSPPGILNTEAFF
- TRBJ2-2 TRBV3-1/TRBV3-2 CASRQTGELFF
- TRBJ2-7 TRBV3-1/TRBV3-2 CASSQALAPYEQYF
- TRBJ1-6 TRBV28 CASQIAGTINSPLHF
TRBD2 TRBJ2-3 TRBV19 CASSIPPGLAGATDTQYF
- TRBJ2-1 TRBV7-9 CASSPRYNEQFF
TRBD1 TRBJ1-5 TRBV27 CASSFPIGTGGFQPQHF
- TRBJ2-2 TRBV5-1 CASSPGTLNTGELFF
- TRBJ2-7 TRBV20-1 CSVPVPAEQYF
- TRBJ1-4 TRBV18 CASSPETGTNEKLFF
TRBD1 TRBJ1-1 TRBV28 CASSIRTGDLPEAFF
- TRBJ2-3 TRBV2 CASSLQGLYTDTQYF
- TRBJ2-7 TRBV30 CAWRVAVTSYEQYF
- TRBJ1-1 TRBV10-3 CAIRTILAGAFF
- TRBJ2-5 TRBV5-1 CASSLEGQETQYF
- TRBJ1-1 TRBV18 CASSPSQGWFTEAFF
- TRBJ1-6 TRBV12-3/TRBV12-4 CASSLVGNSPLHF
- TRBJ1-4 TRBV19 CASTEGEKLFF
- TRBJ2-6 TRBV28 CASSFPSGANVLTF